This TCR beta chain was identified in a study of cytomegalovirus exposure and HLA in healthy donors. Looking at the study overall: The approximately 120 validation repertoires were reported in a later analysis to have been generated on the same platform as the 666 first-cohort repertoires.

Here immunoSEQ multiplex PCR was the method, and the copy in TCRdb shows in-frame clones only, minus some. The profile shows 150,000 to 200,000 clones, around 82% of them singletons. Study-wide results and caveats: The finding came from a later analysis; first-cohort TCR clusters tended to co-occur in the approximately 120 validation repertoires. Altogether, 160 or so TCR beta chains were recorded as cytomegalovirus-associated. The classifier was said to identify cytomegalovirus status with high specificity and sensitivity.

Worth noting for this clone: Its cognate antigen is unknown.

The receptor comes from a woman in her late teens or twenties in good health and CMV-seropositive. The sample taken for sequencing was PBMCs.

The CDR3 DNA is TGCGCCAGCAGCGTCGGGACAGTTCAAGAGACCCAGTACTTC. As protein: CASSVGTVQETQYF. This chain uses TRBV5-1 with TRBJ2-5; TRBD1 matches at 7 bases. The CDR3 length is 14 residues. V shed 4 bases, J shed 2 bases, and the junction held 5 bases outside the gene matches. Germline assignment: CDR1 SGHRS and CDR2 YFSETQ.